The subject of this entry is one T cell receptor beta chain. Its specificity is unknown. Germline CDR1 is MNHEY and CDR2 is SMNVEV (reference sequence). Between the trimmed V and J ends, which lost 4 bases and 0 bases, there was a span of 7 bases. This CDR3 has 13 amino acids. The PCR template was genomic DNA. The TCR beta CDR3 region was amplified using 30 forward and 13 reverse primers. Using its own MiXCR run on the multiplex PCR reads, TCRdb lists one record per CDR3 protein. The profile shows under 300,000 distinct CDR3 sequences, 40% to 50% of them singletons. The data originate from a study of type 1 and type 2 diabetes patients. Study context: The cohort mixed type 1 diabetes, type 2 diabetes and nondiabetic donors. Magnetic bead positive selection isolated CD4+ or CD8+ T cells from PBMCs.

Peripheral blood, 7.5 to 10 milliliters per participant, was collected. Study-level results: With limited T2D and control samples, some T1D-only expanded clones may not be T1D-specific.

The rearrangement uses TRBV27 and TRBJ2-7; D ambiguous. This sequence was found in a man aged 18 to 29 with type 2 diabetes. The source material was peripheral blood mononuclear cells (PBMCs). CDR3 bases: TGTGCCAGCAGTTATATAAGCTCCTACGAGCAGTACTTC. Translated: CASSYISSYEQYF.